One sample yielded the 15 T cell receptor beta chains listed below, sequenced in a study of T cell changes during pregnancy in multiple sclerosis. Assay: immunoSEQ multiplex PCR; the TCRdb copy retains only in-frame clones and omits some. The data contain about 69,000 clones, approximately 91% of them singletons. The sample in question was peripheral blood, obtained in the third trimester of pregnancy. Every receptor here comes from a female donor with multiple sclerosis, enrolled in a pregnancy study.

The CDR3 sequence: CASSDSTVAPNEQFF. DNA of the CDR3: TGTGCCAGCAGTGACTCGACAGTGGCGCCCAATGAGCAGTTCTTC. The rearrangement uses TRBV6-4 and TRBJ2-1; D possibly corresponds to TRBD1 (5 bases). In germline, CDR1 is MRHNA, CDR2 SNTAGT. V was pared by 0 bases and J by 6 bases, with 12 bases between. The CDR3 spans 15 residues.

The V and J genes are TRBV5-6 and TRBJ2-3; TRBD2 agrees at 7 bases. J was trimmed by 2 bases and V by 4 bases; bases with no gene match: 10. Germline-derived CDR1 and CDR2 are SGHDT and YYEEEE. The CDR3 runs 16 residues. CDR3 residues: CASSGPTSRNTDTQYF. CDR3 coding DNA: TGTGCCAGCAGCGGCCCGACTAGCCGAAACACAGATACGCAGTATTTT.

The chain carries TRBV7-8 and TRBJ1-4; D gene ambiguous. Germline-derived CDR1 and CDR2 are SGHVS and FQNEAQ. The CDR3 has 16 amino acids. Between the trimmed V and J ends, which lost 5 bases and 6 bases, there was a span of 19 bases. CDR3 residues: CASSQGSSTADEKLFF. CDR3 nucleotide sequence: TGTGCCAGCAGCCAAGGATCGTCCACGGCGGATGAAAAACTGTTTTTT.

V and J are TRBV11-2 and TRBJ2-3; D might be TRBD1 (6 bases). The CDR3 spans 15 residues. Trimming stripped 5 bases from V and 1 base from J, with 13 bases between. Germline V gene data show CDR1 as SGHAT and CDR2 as FQNNGV. CDR3 bases: TGTGCCAGCAGCCGACAGGCCCTAGGCACAGATACGCAGTATTTT. It translates to CASSRQALGTDTQYF.

V and J are TRBV2 and TRBJ2-3, with TRBD1 matching over 8 bases. Trimming cost V 2 bases and J 1 base; bases outside gene matches: 14. Germline assignment: CDR1 SNHLY and CDR2 FYNNEI. The CDR3 has 19 residues. The CDR3 spells CASSEFSGGELHRTDTQYF. CDR3 nucleotides: TGTGCCAGCAGTGAATTTTCAGGGGGCGAACTTCATCGCACAGATACGCAGTATTTT.

This chain uses TRBV6-1 with TRBJ2-7; D is perhaps TRBD1 (7 bases). There are 14 residues in the CDR3. V dropped 5 bases and J dropped 2 bases, with 13 bases sitting between them. CDR1 MNHNS and CDR2 SASEGT come from the germline V gene. The CDR3 DNA reads TGTGCCAGCAGTATCCAGGGGGAGGCCTACGAGCAGTACTTC. Residues: CASSIQGEAYEQYF.

The CDR3 coding sequence is TGTGCCAGCAGCTTGGAAAGGAGGTTCGCTGAAGCTTTCTTT. Translation: CASSLERRFAEAFF. V is TRBV5-8 and J is TRBJ1-1; D remains unclear. From germline, CDR1 is SGHTS and CDR2 YDEGEE. This CDR3 region has 14 residues. V was cut by 0 bases and J by 6 bases, with 12 bases left in between.

This chain uses TRBV5-1 with TRBJ2-3, with 7 bases aligning to TRBD2. Germline CDR1 and CDR2: SGHRS and YFSETQ. Trimming cost V 2 bases and J 1 base; bases outside gene matches: 13. CDR3 size: 18 residues. The DNA of the CDR3 is TGCGCCAGCAGCTTCGCCCTAACCCTAGCGGAGCGCACAGATACGCAGTATTTT. Protein: CASSFALTLAERTDTQYF. The full variable domain, with the rest looked up from reference TRBV5-1 and TRBJ2-3, is KAGVTQTPRYLIKTRGQQVTLSCSPISGHRSVSWYQQTPGQGLQFLFEYFSETQRNKGNFPGRFSGRQFSNSRSEMNVSTLELGDSALYLCASSFALTLAERTDTQYFGPGTRLTVL.

This clone was seen a single time. This chain links TRBV9 with TRBJ1-1, with 8 bases aligning to TRBD1. The CDR3 is 15 amino acids. V was pared by 0 bases and J by 7 bases, with 8 bases of the junction left unmatched. The germline CDR1 and CDR2 sequences are SGDLS and YYNGEE. The CDR3 sequence: CASSVVPQGAVEAFF. CDR3 coding DNA: TGTGCCAGCAGCGTAGTTCCTCAGGGGGCCGTTGAAGCTTTCTTT.

The rearrangement joins TRBV5-6 to TRBJ2-1, with 7 bases matching TRBD2. The CDR3 runs to 18 residues. CDR1 SGHDT and CDR2 YYEEEE come from the germline V gene. With V trimmed by 3 bases and J by 4 bases, 16 bases remained unmatched. In DNA, the CDR3 is TGTGCCAGCAGCTGGGTGGAAGGCGCGGGGGTTACGTACAATGAGCAGTTCTTC. It translates to CASSWVEGAGVTYNEQFF.

The chain carries TRBV28 and TRBJ2-5; 7 bases are a match to TRBD2. The V gene end was trimmed by 8 bases and the J gene end by 5 bases; junction bases not matched to a gene: 11. The CDR3 contains 14 residues. Germline CDR1 is MDHEN and CDR2 is SYDVKM. This CDR3 reads CASRPRGGVETQYF. In nucleotides, the CDR3 is TGTGCCAGCCGCCCACGGGGAGGGGTTGAGACCCAGTACTTC.

The chain has TRBV7-2 and TRBJ2-2; 10 bases are a match to TRBD2. The CDR3 loop spans 17 amino acids. Germline CDR1 and CDR2: SGHTA and FQGNSA. J lost 6 bases, V lost 1 base, and 8 bases had no gene match. The CDR3 sequence is CASSLVFGAGGPGELFF. CDR3 DNA: TGTGCCAGCAGCTTAGTCTTTGGAGCGGGGGGGCCCGGGGAGCTGTTTTTT.

The gene calls are TRBV7-3 and TRBJ2-5; no definite D call. The CDR3 is 13 amino acids. Trimming took off 4 bases at V and 0 bases at J, with 6 bases between the two ends. CDR1 SGHTA and CDR2 FQGTGA come from the germline V gene. Here the CDR3 DNA reads TGTGCCAGCAGCTCAAGCCACCAAGAGACCCAGTACTTC. Its translation: CASSSSHQETQYF. Looking up the rest from reference TRBV7-3 and TRBJ2-5 gives the full variable domain: GAGVSQTPSNKVTEKGKYVELRCDPISGHTALYWYRQSLGQGPEFLIYFQGTGAADDSGLPNDRFFAVRPEGSVSTLKIQRTERGDSAVYLCASSSSHQETQYFGPGTRLLVL.

This clone was observed once. The chain combines TRBV29-1 with TRBJ1-2; possible D gene TRBD1, 6 bases. V dropped 6 bases and J dropped 2 bases, with 10 bases sitting between them. The CDR3 loop spans 12 amino acids. Germline V gene sequence: CDR1 SQVTM, CDR2 ANQGSEA. CDR3 protein: CSVARGNYGYTF. CDR3 bases: TGCAGCGTAGCCAGGGGCAACTATGGCTACACCTTC.

The chain joins TRBV6-5 to TRBJ1-5; 10 bases match TRBD1. Looked up from germline, CDR1 is MNHEY and CDR2 is SVGAGI. V shed 5 bases and J 3 bases; nucleotides not matched to a gene: 4. The CDR3 has 15 amino acids. CDR3 nucleotides: TGTGCCAGCAGTATGGGACAGGGGTTCAATCAGCCCCAGCATTTT. Its translation: CASSMGQGFNQPQHF.